A single TCR beta chain is shown here with its context. This specimen belongs to a study of blood T cell repertoires in COVID-19. Study context: The United States, Italy and Spain were the sources of the acute and convalescent COVID-19 samples. Sources were T cells, B-cell-depleted T cells, or PBMCs; the material itself was cDNA or gDNA.

CDR3 length: 12 amino acids. Germline lookup yields CDR1 SNHLY and CDR2 FYNNEI. Trimming stripped 7 bases from V and 4 bases from J, with 10 bases between. Authors' processing steps: Reference gene primer amplification gave nucleated cell count estimates. Generated by immunoSEQ multiplex PCR, the TCRdb table keeps only in-frame clones and is missing some. V and J calls plus clone size are reproduced from that table; the DNA served to infer D and trimming. This table has hundreds of thousands of clones, around nine tenths appearing once. The chain is built from TRBV2 and TRBJ1-1; D ambiguous. The receptor was derived from a man between 40 and 49 years old with acute or convalescent COVID-19. What was sequenced was peripheral blood. CDR3 sequence reads: CASTGDGTEAFF. The DNA of the CDR3 is TGTGCCAGCACGGGAGATGGCACTGAAGCTTTCTTT.